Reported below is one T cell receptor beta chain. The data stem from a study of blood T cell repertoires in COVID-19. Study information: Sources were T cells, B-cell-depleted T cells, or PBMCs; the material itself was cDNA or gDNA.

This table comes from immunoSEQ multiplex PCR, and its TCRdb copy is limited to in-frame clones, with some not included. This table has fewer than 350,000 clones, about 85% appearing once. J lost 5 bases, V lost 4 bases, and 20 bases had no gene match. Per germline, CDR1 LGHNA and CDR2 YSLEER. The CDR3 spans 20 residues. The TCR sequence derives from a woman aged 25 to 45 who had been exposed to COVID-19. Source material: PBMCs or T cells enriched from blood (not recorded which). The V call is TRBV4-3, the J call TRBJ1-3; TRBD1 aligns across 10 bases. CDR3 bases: TGCGCCAGCAGCCCGAGGACCGGGACAGGGGATAGTGTGAGGCGAAACACCATATATTTT. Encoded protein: CASSPRTGTGDSVRRNTIYF.